This is a list of T cell receptor beta chains from one sample in a study of monozygotic twins with inflammatory bowel disease. TCRdb reprocessed the 5' RACE reads; each CDR3 protein has one entry and no DNA is given. The sample data list more than 350,000 distinct CDR3 sequences. The sample comprised blood. Receptor source: a human donor with ulcerative colitis or Crohn's disease, or a healthy co-twin of an affected twin (not recorded which). Both conserved end residues are part of each CDR3.

j_call | v_call | cdr3_aa
TRBJ2-2 | TRBV7-9 | CAGENTGELFF
TRBJ1-1 | TRBV19 | CASLGGESGMNTEAFF
TRBJ2-5 | TRBV7-9 | CASSMTSGQETQYF
TRBJ1-1 | TRBV29-1 | CSVEVPILNTEAFF
TRBJ1-1 | TRBV12-3/TRBV12-4 | CASSLGGQPTAEAFF
TRBJ1-1 | TRBV5-1 | CASSEGTAGTEAFF
TRBJ2-5 | TRBV20-1 | CSAPGTGHKETQYF
TRBJ2-2 | TRBV7-9 | CASSLSGRELFF
TRBJ2-1 | TRBV20-1 | CRASKLAGDSYEQFF
TRBJ2-1 | TRBV20-1 | CSASLVKGYNEQFF
TRBJ2-7 | TRBV12-3/TRBV12-4 | CASSASSGTSGYEQYF
TRBJ1-3 | TRBV7-2 | CASSLTGNTIYF
TRBJ2-7 | TRBV20-1 | CSAGRDYREQYF
TRBJ2-5 | TRBV7-2 | CASSSRTLGTQYF
TRBJ2-2 | TRBV29-1 | CSVIGSLAGELFF
TRBJ2-5 | TRBV12-3/TRBV12-4 | CASSPWTGGSQETQYF
TRBJ1-1 | TRBV5-5 | CASSLASGRNTEAFF
TRBJ2-1 | TRBV20-1 | CSAVSYNEQFF
TRBJ2-1 | TRBV20-1 | CSARDKFRTSGGGYNEQFF
TRBJ1-1 | TRBV10-3 | CAIRAGQENTEAFF
TRBJ1-1 | TRBV12-3/TRBV12-4 | CASSFREKSTEAFF
TRBJ2-5 | TRBV20-1 | CSATPSEGEETQYF
TRBJ1-4 | TRBV20-1 | CSAQLPPTNEKLFF
TRBJ2-5 | TRBV19 | CASTPWGLRTPETQYF
TRBJ2-2 | TRBV5-4 | CASSFIWDRGTGELFF
TRBJ2-3 | TRBV4-1 | CASSSAGVDTQYF
TRBJ2-1 | TRBV7-2 | CASSSHLGVVEQFF
TRBJ2-1 | TRBV5-1 | CASSRDDSSYNEQFF
TRBJ1-1 | TRBV18 | CASSPLTGYTEAFF
TRBJ2-3 | TRBV14 | CASSELAGISTDTQYF
TRBJ2-6 | TRBV4-3 | CASSQELDSAGANVLTF
TRBJ2-2 | TRBV10-3 | CANQGTNTGELFF
TRBJ1-2 | TRBV5-1 | CASSPGQGWNGYTF
TRBJ2-3 | TRBV12-3/TRBV12-4 | CASSPLASSTDTQYF
TRBJ2-1 | TRBV9 | CASSPGTEGSVEQFF
TRBJ2-5 | TRBV5-5 | CASSWARETQYF
TRBJ2-3 | TRBV7-8 | CASSEETGTDTQYF
TRBJ2-3 | TRBV12-3/TRBV12-4 | CASTITDTQYF
TRBJ2-5 | TRBV11-2 | CASGTGAGRETQYF
TRBJ1-3 | TRBV2 | CASRGTGRGNTIYF
TRBJ2-1 | TRBV6-5 | CASLGTGGNEQFF
TRBJ2-1 | TRBV5-1 | CASSLEGVRSDEQFF
TRBJ2-1 | TRBV7-9 | CASSSAGGFSYNEQFF
TRBJ2-5 | TRBV7-2 | CASSLVPFGTGLGETQYF
TRBJ2-3 | TRBV11-2 | CASSLDGGGGTDTQYF
TRBJ1-1 | TRBV6-5 | CASTPNEGTEAFF
TRBJ1-4 | TRBV18 | CASSQTATNEKLFF
TRBJ2-2 | TRBV15 | CATSRDLVRGELFF
TRBJ1-6 | TRBV2 | CASSEEGVRNSPLHF
TRBJ1-1 | TRBV5-4 | CASSLGAGMSNTEAFF
TRBJ1-1 | TRBV19 | CASSIYGRQPTEAFF
TRBJ2-7 | TRBV7-2 | CASSLGAGISYEQYF
TRBJ2-5 | TRBV30 | CAWRRPGAQETQYF